The clone carrying this T cell receptor beta chain was found many times. The germline V gene has CDR1 SQVTM and CDR2 ANQGSEA. The CDR3 totals 13 residues. After removal of 6 bases from V and 5 bases from J, the junction contained 9 bases not matched to a gene. This sample is drawn from a study of neurological immune-mediated disorders. Synthesis of cDNA was accomplished via 5'RACE employing 10-nucleotide random UMIs. TCRdb itself ran the 5' RACE reads through MiXCR, one entry per CDR3 protein. The data show about 79,000 distinct CDR3 sequences, with around an eighth seen just once and more than 6% held by the top ten. PBMCs stored at -80 C, numbering 2 million, were the origin of the unsorted libraries.

The clonotype comes from a woman aged 45 to 65 in good health. Sequencing was done on a sample of PBMCs. This chain uses TRBV29-1 with TRBJ1-2; 7 nucleotides align to TRBD1. Here the CDR3 DNA reads TGCAGCGTCCGTGTCGGGACAGCGTATGGCTACACCTTC. Its translation is CSVRVGTAYGYTF.